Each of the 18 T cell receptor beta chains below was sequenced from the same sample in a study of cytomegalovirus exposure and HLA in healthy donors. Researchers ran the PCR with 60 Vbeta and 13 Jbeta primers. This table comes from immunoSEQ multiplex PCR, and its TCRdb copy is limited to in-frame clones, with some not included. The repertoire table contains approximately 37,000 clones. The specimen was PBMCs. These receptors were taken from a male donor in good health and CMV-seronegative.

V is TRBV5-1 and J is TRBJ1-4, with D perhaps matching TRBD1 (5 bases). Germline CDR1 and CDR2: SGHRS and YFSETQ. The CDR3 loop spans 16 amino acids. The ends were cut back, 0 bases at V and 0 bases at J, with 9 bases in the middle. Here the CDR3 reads CASSLGQPATNEKLFF. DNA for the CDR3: TGCGCCAGCAGCTTGGGACAGCCCGCAACTAATGAAAAACTGTTTTTT.

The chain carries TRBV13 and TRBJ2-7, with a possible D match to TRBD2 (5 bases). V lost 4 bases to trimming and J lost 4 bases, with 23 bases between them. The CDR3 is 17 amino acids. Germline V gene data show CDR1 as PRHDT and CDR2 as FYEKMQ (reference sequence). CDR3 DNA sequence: TGTGCCAGCAGCTCCAGATTTGGATGGGGAAGGGAGTACGAGCAGTACTTC. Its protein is CASSSRFGWGREYEQYF.

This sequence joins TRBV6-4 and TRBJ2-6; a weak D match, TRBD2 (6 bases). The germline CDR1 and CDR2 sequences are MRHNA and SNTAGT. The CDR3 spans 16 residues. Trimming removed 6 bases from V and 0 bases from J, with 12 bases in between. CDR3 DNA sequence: TGTGCCAGCAGCGCCTCTAGCGCCTCTGGGGCCAACGTCCTGACTTTC. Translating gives CASSASSASGANVLTF.

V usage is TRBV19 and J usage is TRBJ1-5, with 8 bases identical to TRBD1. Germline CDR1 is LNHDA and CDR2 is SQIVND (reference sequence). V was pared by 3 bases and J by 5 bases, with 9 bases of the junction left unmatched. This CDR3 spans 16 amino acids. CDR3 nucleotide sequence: TGTGCCAGTAGTATTGGCACAGGGGGGCGAGATCAGCCCCAGCATTTT. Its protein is CASSIGTGGRDQPQHF.

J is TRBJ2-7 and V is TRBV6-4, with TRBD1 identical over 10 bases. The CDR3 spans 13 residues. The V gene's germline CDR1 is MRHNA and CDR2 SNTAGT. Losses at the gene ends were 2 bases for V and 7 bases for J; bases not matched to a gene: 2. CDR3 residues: CASSDRTGGEQYF. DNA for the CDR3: TGTGCCAGCAGTGACCGGACAGGGGGAGAGCAGTACTTC.

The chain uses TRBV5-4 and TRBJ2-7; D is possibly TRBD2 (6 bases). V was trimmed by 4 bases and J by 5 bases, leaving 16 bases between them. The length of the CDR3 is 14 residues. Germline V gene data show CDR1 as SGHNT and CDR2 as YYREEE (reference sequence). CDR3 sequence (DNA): TGTGCCAGCAGCGCCCTATCCCGGGGGAACGAGCAGTACTTC. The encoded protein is CASSALSRGNEQYF.

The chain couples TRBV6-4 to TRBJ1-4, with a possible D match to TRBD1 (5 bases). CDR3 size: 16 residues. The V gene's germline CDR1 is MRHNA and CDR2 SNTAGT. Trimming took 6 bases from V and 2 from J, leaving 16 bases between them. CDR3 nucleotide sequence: TGTGCCAGCAGAGAGCCCAGGGTCTGCACTAATGAAAAACTGTTTTTT. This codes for CASREPRVCTNEKLFF.

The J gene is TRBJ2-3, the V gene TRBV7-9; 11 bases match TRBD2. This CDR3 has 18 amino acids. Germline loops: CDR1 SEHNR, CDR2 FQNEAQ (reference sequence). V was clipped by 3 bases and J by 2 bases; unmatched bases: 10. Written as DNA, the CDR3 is TGTGCCAGCAGCTTTTCTCCGATAGCGGGGGGGTCCACAGATACGCAGTATTTT. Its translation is CASSFSPIAGGSTDTQYF.

This CDR3 reads CASSPGGAYEQYF. The CDR3 nucleotides read TGTGCCAGCAGCCCCGGGGGGGCCTACGAGCAGTACTTC. The J gene is TRBJ2-5, the V gene TRBV5-6; 8 bases are a match to TRBD2. Near its end, the DNA agrees better with TRBJ2-7, so the J call may be wrong. Germline assignment: CDR1 SGHDT and CDR2 YYEEEE. CDR3 size: 13 residues.

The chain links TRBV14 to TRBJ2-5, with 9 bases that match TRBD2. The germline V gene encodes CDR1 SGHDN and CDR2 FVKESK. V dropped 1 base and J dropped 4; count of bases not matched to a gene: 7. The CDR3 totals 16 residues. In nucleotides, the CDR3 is TGTGCCAGCAGCCAAGTGGGACTAGCCAGTTCAGAGACCCAGTACTTC. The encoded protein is CASSQVGLASSETQYF. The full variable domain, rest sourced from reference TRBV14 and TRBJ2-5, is EAGVTQFPSHSVIEKGQTVTLRCDPISGHDNLYWYRRVMGKEIKFLLHFVKESKQDESGMPNNRFLAERTGGTYSTLKVQPAELEDSGVYFCASSQVGLASSETQYFGPGTRLLVL.

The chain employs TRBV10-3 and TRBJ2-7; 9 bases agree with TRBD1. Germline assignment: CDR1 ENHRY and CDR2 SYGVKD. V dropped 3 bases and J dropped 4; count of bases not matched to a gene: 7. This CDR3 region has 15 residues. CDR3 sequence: CAISDPGQGRYEQYF. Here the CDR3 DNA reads TGTGCCATCAGTGACCCGGGACAGGGCCGTTACGAGCAGTACTTC.

The CDR3, as DNA: TGTGCCAGCTTCCTAACAGCCTCTGGAAACACCATATATTTT. Its protein is CASFLTASGNTIYF. The chain uses TRBV28 and TRBJ1-3; D not certain. The CDR3 sequence is 14 residues long. Germline-derived CDR1 and CDR2 are MDHEN and SYDVKM. V shed 8 bases and J shed 0 bases, with 11 bases lying between them.

The CDR3 region is CASSPRGGLAGVSETQYF. Written as DNA, the CDR3 is TGTGCCAGCTCACCACGGGGGGGACTAGCGGGGGTCTCGGAGACCCAGTACTTC. The gene calls are TRBV18 and TRBJ2-5; 14 bases are a match to TRBD2. Per germline, CDR1 KGHSH and CDR2 LQKENI. The trim removed 1 base at V and 5 bases at J, leaving 9 bases unmatched. This CDR3 contains 18 residues.

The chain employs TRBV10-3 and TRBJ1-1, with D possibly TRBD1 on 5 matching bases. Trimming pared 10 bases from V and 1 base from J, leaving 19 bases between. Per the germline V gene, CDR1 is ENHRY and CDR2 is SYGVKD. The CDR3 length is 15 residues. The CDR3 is CATQGAERGNTEAFF. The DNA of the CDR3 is TGTGCCACCCAGGGCGCCGAAAGGGGGAACACTGAAGCTTTCTTT.

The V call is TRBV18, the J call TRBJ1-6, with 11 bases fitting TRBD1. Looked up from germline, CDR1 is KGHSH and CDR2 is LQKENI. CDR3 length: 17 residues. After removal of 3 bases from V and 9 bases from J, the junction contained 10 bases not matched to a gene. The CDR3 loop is CASSPYFTGTGGSPLHF. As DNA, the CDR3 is TGTGCCAGCTCACCCTACTTTACCGGGACAGGGGGTTCACCCCTCCACTTT.

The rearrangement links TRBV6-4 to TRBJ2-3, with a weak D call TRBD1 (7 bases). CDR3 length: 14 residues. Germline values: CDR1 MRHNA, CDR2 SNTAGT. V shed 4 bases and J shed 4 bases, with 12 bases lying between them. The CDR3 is CASSAQGGPDTQYF. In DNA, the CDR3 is TGTGCCAGCAGTGCCCAGGGGGGCCCAGATACGCAGTATTTT.

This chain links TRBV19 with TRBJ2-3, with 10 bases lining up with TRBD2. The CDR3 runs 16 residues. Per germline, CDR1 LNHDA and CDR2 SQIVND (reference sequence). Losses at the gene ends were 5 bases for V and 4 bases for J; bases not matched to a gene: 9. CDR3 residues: CASSDVAGGGSDTQYF. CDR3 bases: TGTGCCAGTAGTGATGTAGCGGGGGGTGGCTCAGATACGCAGTATTTT.

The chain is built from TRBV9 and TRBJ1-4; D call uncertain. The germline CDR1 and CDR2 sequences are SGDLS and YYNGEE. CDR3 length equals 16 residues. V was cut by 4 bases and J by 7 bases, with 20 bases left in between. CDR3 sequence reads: CASSLRGNLAAEKLFF. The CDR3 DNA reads TGTGCCAGCAGCCTCCGAGGAAATCTAGCGGCTGAAAAACTGTTTTTT.